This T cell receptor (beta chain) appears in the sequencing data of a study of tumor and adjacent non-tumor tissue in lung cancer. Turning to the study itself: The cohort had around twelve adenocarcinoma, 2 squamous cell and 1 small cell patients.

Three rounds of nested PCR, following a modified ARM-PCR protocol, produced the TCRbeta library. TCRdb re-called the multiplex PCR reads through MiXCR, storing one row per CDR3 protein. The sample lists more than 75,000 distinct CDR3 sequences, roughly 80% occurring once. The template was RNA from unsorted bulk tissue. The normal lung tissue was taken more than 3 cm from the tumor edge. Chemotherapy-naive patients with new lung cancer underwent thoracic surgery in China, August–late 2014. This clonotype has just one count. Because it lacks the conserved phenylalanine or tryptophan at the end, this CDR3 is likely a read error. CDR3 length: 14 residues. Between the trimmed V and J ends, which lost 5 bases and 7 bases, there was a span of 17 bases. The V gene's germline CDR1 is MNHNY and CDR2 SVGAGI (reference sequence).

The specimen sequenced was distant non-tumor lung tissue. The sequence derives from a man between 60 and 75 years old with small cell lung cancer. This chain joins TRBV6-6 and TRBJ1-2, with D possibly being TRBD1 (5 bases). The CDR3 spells CASSPNTGTGGYTI. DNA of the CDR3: TGTGCCAGCAGTCCAAATACGGGGACTGGTGGCTACACCATC.